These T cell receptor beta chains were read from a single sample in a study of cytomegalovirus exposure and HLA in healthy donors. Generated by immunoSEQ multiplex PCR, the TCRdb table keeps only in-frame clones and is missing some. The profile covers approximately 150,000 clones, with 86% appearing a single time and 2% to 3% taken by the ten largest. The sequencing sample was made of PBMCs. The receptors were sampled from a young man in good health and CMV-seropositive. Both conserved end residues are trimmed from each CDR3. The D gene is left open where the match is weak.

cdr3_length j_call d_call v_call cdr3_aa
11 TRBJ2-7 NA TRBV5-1 ASSLAGNYEQY
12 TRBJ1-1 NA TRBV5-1 ASSLDRMNTEAF
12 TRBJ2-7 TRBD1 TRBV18 ASSPQDRGYEQY
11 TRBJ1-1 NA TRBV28 AGTSGLNTEAF
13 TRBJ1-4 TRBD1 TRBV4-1 ASSLNQGAVEKLF
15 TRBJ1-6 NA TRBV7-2 ASSLEVRAFYNSPLH
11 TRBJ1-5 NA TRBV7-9 ASSFSSNQPQH
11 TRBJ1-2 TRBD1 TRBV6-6 ASSRTGNYGYT
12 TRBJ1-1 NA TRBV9 ASSVQGRDTEAF
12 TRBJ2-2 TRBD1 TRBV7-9 ASSLNRGRRELF